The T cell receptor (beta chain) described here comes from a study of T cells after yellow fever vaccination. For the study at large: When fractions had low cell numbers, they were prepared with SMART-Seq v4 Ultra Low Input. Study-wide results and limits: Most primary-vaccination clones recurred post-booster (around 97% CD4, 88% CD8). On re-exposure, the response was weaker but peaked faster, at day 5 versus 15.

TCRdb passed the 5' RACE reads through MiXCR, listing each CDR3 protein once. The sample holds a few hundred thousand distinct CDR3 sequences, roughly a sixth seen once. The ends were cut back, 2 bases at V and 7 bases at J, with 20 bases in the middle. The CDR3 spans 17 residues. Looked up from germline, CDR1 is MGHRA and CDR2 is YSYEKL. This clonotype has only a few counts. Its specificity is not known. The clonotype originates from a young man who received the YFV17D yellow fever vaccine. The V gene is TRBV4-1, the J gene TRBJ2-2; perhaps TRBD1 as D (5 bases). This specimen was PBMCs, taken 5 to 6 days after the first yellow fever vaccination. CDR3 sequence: CASSQRSGSSRGGELFF. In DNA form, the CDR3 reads TGCGCCAGCAGCCAAAGATCGGGCAGCTCTAGGGGCGGGGAGCTGTTTTTT.